This paragraph reports one TCR beta chain. Original processing notes: Reference gene primers were amplified, and this amplification served to estimate nucleated cell counts. TCRdb keeps only in-frame clones here, not all; method: immunoSEQ multiplex PCR. V, J and clone size were drawn from that table, and D and trimming were deduced from the DNA. The table includes roughly 200,000 clones, over 75% detected once. The V gene's germline CDR1 is SGHTS and CDR2 YDEGEE. V lost 4 bases and J 1 base, leaving 11 bases between the germline ends. CDR3 length equals 15 residues. The data originate from a study of blood T cell repertoires in COVID-19. About the study: Sites across the United States, Italy and Spain contributed samples from acute and convalescent COVID-19.

The cohort comprised adults aged roughly 18 to 95 years residing in some 24 US areas. The source material was PBMCs or T cells enriched from blood (not recorded which). This chain uses TRBV5-8 with TRBJ1-4; D possibly corresponds to TRBD1 (5 bases). This receptor was obtained from a man aged 35 to 55 who had recovered from COVID-19. Here the CDR3 DNA reads TGTGCCAGCAGCGGATTGGGGGGAACTAATGAAAAACTGTTTTTT. Protein product: CASSGLGGTNEKLFF.